The rows below give T cell receptor beta chains drawn from one sample of a study of cytomegalovirus exposure and HLA in healthy donors. Generated by immunoSEQ multiplex PCR, the TCRdb table keeps only in-frame clones and is missing some. In the table there are roughly 100,000 clones, over 55% of which are singletons. Sequenced: PBMCs. These receptors were obtained from a female donor in good health and CMV-seronegative. CDR3s include the opening cysteine and the closing phenylalanine or tryptophan. The D gene is left open where the match is weak. Size is stated for part of the rows, as once, few or many counts, or as a class when the clone is expanded.

V gene	D gene	clone size	J gene	CDR3 DNA	CDR3 protein
TRBV29-1	TRBD1	once	TRBJ2-2	TGCAGCGAAAAGACAGGGTCCACCGGGGAGCTGTTTTTT	CSEKTGSTGELFF
TRBV28	-	-	TRBJ2-7	TGTGCCAGCAGCCAGAGGAGGGAGACCTCCTACGAGCAGTACTTC	CASSQRRETSYEQYF
TRBV29-1	-	-	TRBJ1-5	TGCAGCGCGAGTGCGGGGGGGGGTAGCAATCAGCCCCAGCATTTT	CSASAGGGSNQPQHF
TRBV11-2	-	-	TRBJ2-7	TGTGCCAGCAGCTTAGATAATAGCGGACCTTACCCCTACGAGCAGTACTTC	CASSLDNSGPYPYEQYF
TRBV10-1	TRBD1	-	TRBJ2-4	TGCGCCAGCACCCCTGACAGGGCTTCCAACATTCAGTACTTC	CASTPDRASNIQYF
TRBV7-2	TRBD2	once	TRBJ2-2	TGTGCCAGCAGCCTCCCCGGACTAGCGGGAGTCACCGGGGAGCTGTTTTTT	CASSLPGLAGVTGELFF
TRBV5-1	TRBD1	-	TRBJ1-1	TGCGCCAGCAGATGGGACAGGGACACTGAAGCTTTCTTT	CASRWDRDTEAFF
TRBV2	TRBD1	-	TRBJ1-5	TGTGCCAGCAGTGGGGACAGGGGGACGGTCAATCAGCCCCAGCATTTT	CASSGDRGTVNQPQHF
TRBV7-6	TRBD2	-	TRBJ2-5	TGTGCCAGCAGCTTAGGGGGCGGGAGTGGCGGGGAGACCCAGTACTTC	CASSLGGGSGGETQYF
TRBV14	-	-	TRBJ1-2	TGTGCCAGCAGCCAGGGCCCCTATGGCTACACCTTC	CASSQGPYGYTF
TRBV5-4	-	few	TRBJ2-7	TGTGCCAGCACCCTAGACAGGTCGCACGAGCAGTACTTC	CASTLDRSHEQYF
TRBV6-5	-	-	TRBJ2-7	TGTGCCAGCAGCCGGCTAGCTACCTACGAGCAGTACTTC	CASSRLATYEQYF
TRBV30	TRBD2	-	TRBJ2-5	TGTGCCTCGTGCAGGGAGGGGGAGACCCAGTACTTC	CASCREGETQYF
TRBV28	-	-	TRBJ1-2	TGTGCCAGCAGTTCCCCGGACATTAAGGGCTACACCTTC	CASSSPDIKGYTF
TRBV9	TRBD1	once	TRBJ1-5	TGTGCCAGCAGCGGACAGGGGAATCAGCCCCAGCATTTT	CASSGQGNQPQHF
TRBV14	TRBD2	-	TRBJ2-5	TGTGCCAGCAGCCAAGAATGGGAGGGCCCAATCCCTCAAGAGACCCAGTACTTC	CASSQEWEGPIPQETQYF
TRBV18	-	-	TRBJ2-5	TGTGCCAGCTCACCGGCGGACAGACTGGAACAAGAGACCCAGTACTTC	CASSPADRLEQETQYF
TRBV7-8	TRBD1	few	TRBJ1-6	TGTGCCAGCAGCTTTGGGACAGGGCTTTCACCCCTCCACTTT	CASSFGTGLSPLHF
TRBV6-6	TRBD2	-	TRBJ2-4	TGTGCCAGCAGCCCCACCCCTAGCGGTCCAAACATTCAGTACTTC	CASSPTPSGPNIQYF
TRBV30	-	-	TRBJ2-7	TGTGCCTGGAGGGACACCTACGAGCAGTACTTC	CAWRDTYEQYF
TRBV5-1	TRBD2	-	TRBJ2-3	TGCGCCAGCAGCTCGGCAGGGCTAGCGGGAATCACAGATACGCAGTATTTT	CASSSAGLAGITDTQYF
TRBV5-1	-	-	TRBJ2-3	TGCGCCAGCAGCTTGGCTTCCCCAGATACGCAGTATTTT	CASSLASPDTQYF
TRBV5-4	TRBD2	few	TRBJ2-3	TGTGCCAGCAGCGTGACTAGCGGCCTAGATACGCAGTATTTT	CASSVTSGLDTQYF
TRBV7-2	-	-	TRBJ1-4	TGTGCCAGCAGCTGGAGGGGAGAGGCTAATGAAAAACTGTTTTTT	CASSWRGEANEKLFF
TRBV5-1	-	once	TRBJ2-3	TGCGCCAGCAGGGCGGGTTCGGTGACAGATACGCAGTATTTT	CASRAGSVTDTQYF
TRBV28	TRBD1	-	TRBJ2-7	TGTGCCAGCAGCCTCGGACAGGGCTCCTACGAGCAGTACTTC	CASSLGQGSYEQYF
TRBV5-5	-	-	TRBJ1-1	TGTGCCAGCAGCTTGAGCCTGAACACTGAAGCTTTCTTT	CASSLSLNTEAFF
TRBV28	TRBD1	-	TRBJ2-7	TGTGCCAGCAGAAGGGGGCCCTCCTACGAGCAGTACTTC	CASRRGPSYEQYF
TRBV7-2	TRBD2	-	TRBJ2-1	TGTGCCAGCAGCGATACTAGCGGGGTCTTTAATGAGCAGTTCTTC	CASSDTSGVFNEQFF
TRBV19	-	-	TRBJ1-4	TGTGCCAGTAGTATCGGTGAAAAACTGTTTTTT	CASSIGEKLFF
TRBV27	-	-	TRBJ2-1	TGTGCCAGCAGTTTAAGAGAGGTCTACAATGAGCAGTTCTTC	CASSLREVYNEQFF
TRBV4-1	-	-	TRBJ2-2	TGCGCCAGCAGCCAAGGGCTAGCAGGCACCGGGGAGCTGTTTTTT	CASSQGLAGTGELFF
TRBV5-4	-	-	TRBJ2-7	TGTGCCAGCAGCCGGCCGGACAGAGCTCCTATGGAGCAGTACTTC	CASSRPDRAPMEQYF
TRBV9	TRBD2	few	TRBJ2-5	TGTGCCAGCAGCGTAGGGACTAGCGGAATTACCTATGGGGAGACCCAGTACTTC	CASSVGTSGITYGETQYF
TRBV2	TRBD2	-	TRBJ2-1	TGTGCCTGGGGACTAGCGGATCTCTACAATGAGCAGTTCTTC	CAWGLADLYNEQFF
TRBV25-1	-	-	TRBJ2-1	TGTGCCAGCAGTTCCCAAGGACAGAAGCAGTTCTTC	CASSSQGQKQFF
TRBV2	-	-	TRBJ2-7	TGTGCCAGCAGCCGGGGGTCAGGCTACGAGCAGTACTTC	CASSRGSGYEQYF
TRBV7-9	TRBD2	-	TRBJ2-1	TGTGCCAGCAGCTCCCCAGGGAGGGGCTCGAATGAGCAGTTCTTC	CASSSPGRGSNEQFF
TRBV5-1	-	-	TRBJ2-3	TGCGCCAGCAGCTTAGGAGGGGTTTCGAGCACAGATACGCAGTATTTT	CASSLGGVSSTDTQYF
TRBV11-1	TRBD2	-	TRBJ2-7	TGTGCCAGCAGCCCCGGGACTAGCGGGCTTCCGCAGTACTTC	CASSPGTSGLPQYF
TRBV9	-	-	TRBJ1-1	TGTGCCAGCAGCGTAGGGGAGGGGATCACTGAAGCTTTCTTT	CASSVGEGITEAFF
TRBV4-1	TRBD1	-	TRBJ2-7	TGCGCCAGCAGCCCGGGACAGGGGGCCAGGGAGCAGTACTTC	CASSPGQGAREQYF
TRBV15	-	-	TRBJ2-1	TGTGCCACCAGCAGAGATCCAGCGGGCTCCTACAATGAGCAGTTCTTC	CATSRDPAGSYNEQFF
TRBV5-5	TRBD1	-	TRBJ2-3	TGTGCCAGCAGCGTTTACAGGGGGCCTAGCACAGATACGCAGTATTTT	CASSVYRGPSTDTQYF
TRBV6-5	TRBD1	-	TRBJ2-7	TGTGCCAGCAGCCGGGACAGGACCTACGAGCAGTACTTC	CASSRDRTYEQYF